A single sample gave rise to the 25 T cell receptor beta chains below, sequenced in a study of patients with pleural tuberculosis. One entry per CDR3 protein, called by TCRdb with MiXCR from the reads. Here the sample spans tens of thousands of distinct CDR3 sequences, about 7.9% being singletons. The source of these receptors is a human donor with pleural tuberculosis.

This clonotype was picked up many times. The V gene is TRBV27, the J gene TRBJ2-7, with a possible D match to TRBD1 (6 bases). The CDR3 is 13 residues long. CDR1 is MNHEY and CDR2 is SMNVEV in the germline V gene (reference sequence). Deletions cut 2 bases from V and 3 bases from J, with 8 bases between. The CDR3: CASSLGQFYEQYF. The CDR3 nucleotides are TGTGCCAGCAGTTTAGGACAGTTCTACGAGCAGTACTTC.

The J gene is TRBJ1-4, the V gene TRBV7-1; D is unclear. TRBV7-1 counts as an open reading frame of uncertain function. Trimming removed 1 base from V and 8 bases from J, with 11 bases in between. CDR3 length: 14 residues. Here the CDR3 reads CASSSGAPGEKLFF. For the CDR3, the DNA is TGTGCCAGCAGCTCAGGGGCGCCGGGGGAAAAACTGTTTTTT.

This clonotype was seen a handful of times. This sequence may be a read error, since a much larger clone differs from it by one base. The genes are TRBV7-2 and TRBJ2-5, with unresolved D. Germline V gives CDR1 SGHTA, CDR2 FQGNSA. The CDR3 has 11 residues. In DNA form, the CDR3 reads TGTGCCAGCAGCTTAAAAGAGGCCCAGTACTTC. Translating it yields CASSLKEAQYF.

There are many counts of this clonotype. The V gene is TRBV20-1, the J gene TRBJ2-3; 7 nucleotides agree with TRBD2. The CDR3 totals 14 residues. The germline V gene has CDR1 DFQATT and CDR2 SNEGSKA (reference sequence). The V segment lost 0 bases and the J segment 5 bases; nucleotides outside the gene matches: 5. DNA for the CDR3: TGCAGTGCTAGAGATCCCGCGGGAGAAGATACGCAGTATTTT. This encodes CSARDPAGEDTQYF.

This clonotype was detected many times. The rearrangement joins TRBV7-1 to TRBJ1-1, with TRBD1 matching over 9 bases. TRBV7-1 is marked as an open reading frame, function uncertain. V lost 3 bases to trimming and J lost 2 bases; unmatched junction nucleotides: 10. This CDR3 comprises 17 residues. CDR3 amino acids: CASSSMDRGRRNTEAFF. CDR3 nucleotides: TGTGCCAGCAGCTCGATGGACAGGGGAAGGAGAAACACTGAAGCTTTCTTT.

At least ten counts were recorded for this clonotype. CDR3 loop: CASEDGNSYNEQFF. CDR3 bases: TGTGCCAGTGAAGACGGGAACTCCTACAATGAGCAGTTCTTC. The chain carries TRBV2 and TRBJ2-1; weak D call: TRBD2 (5 bases). V was trimmed by 9 bases and J by 0 bases, leaving 12 bases between them. CDR1 is SNHLY and CDR2 is FYNNEI in the germline V gene. This CDR3 region has 14 residues.

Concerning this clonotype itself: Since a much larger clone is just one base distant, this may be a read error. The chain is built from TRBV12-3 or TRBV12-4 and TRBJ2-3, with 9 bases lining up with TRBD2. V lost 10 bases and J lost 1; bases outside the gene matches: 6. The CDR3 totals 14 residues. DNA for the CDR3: TGTGCCACCGCCCTAGCGGGGTGCACAGATACGCAGTATTTT. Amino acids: CATALAGCTDTQYF.

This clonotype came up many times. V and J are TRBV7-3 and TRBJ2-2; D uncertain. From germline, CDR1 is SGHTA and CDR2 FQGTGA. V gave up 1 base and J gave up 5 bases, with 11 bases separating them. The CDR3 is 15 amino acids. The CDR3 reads CASSLSGPGTGELFF. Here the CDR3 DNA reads TGTGCCAGCAGCTTAAGCGGACCTGGGACCGGGGAGCTGTTTTTT. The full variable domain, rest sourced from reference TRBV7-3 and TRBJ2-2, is GAGVSQTPSNKVTEKGKYVELRCDPISGHTALYWYRQSLGQGPEFLIYFQGTGAADDSGLPNDRFFAVRPEGSVSTLKIQRTERGDSAVYLCASSLSGPGTGELFFGEGSRLTVL.

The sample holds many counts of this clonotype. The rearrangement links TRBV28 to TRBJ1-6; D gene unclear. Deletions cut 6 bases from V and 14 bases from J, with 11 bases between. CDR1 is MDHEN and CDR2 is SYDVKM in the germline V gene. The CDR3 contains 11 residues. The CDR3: CASSAIASLHF. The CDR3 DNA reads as TGTGCCAGCAGCGCCATCGCATCCCTCCACTTT.

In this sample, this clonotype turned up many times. The CDR3 reads CASSQSGGMNTEAFF. CDR3 nucleotide sequence: TGTGCCAGCAGCCAAAGTGGGGGGATGAACACTGAAGCTTTCTTT. V usage is TRBV4-2 and J usage is TRBJ1-1, with TRBD1 as a possible D gene (5 bases). V was trimmed by 2 bases and J by 0 bases, leaving 10 bases between them. The CDR3 has 15 amino acids. Germline V gives CDR1 LGHNA, CDR2 YNFKEQ.

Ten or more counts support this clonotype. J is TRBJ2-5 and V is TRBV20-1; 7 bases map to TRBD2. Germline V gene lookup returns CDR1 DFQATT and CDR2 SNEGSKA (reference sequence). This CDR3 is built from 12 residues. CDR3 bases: TGCAAAGTGGGAGGGATGGGAGAGACCCAGTACTTC. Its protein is CKVGGMGETQYF.

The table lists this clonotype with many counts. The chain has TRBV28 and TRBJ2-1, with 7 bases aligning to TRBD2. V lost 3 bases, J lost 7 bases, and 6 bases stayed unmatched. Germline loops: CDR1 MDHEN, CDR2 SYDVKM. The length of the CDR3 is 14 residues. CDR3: CASSFLAAGNEQFF. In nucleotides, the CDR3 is TGTGCCAGCAGTTTTCTAGCGGCTGGGAATGAGCAGTTCTTC.

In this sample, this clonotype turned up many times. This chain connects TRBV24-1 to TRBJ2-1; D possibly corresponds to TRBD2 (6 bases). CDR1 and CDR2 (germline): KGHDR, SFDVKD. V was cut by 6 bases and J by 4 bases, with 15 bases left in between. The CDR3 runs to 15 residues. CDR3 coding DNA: TGTGCCACCAGTCCGGCGGGACCGAGTTACAATGAGCAGTTCTTC. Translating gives CATSPAGPSYNEQFF.

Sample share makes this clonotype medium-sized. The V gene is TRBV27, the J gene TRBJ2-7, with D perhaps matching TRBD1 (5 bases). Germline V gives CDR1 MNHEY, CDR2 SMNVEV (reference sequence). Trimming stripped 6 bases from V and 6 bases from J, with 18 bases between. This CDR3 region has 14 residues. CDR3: CASRTQGLLTEQYF. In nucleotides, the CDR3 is TGTGCCAGCAGGACGCAGGGCTTATTAACCGAGCAGTACTTC.

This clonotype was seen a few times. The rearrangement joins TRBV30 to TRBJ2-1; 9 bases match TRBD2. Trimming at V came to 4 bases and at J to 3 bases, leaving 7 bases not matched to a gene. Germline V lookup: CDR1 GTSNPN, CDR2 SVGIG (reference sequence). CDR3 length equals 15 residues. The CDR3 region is CAWTNSGSGYNEQFF. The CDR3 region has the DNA TGTGCCTGGACCAATAGCGGGAGCGGCTACAATGAGCAGTTCTTC.

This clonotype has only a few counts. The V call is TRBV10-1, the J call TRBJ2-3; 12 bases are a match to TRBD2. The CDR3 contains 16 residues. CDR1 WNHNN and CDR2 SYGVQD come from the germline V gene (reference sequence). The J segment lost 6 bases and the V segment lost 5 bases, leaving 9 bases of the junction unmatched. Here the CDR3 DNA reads TGCGCCAGCAGTAGGACTAGCGGGAAAAATTGGGATACGCAGTATTTT. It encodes CASSRTSGKNWDTQYF.

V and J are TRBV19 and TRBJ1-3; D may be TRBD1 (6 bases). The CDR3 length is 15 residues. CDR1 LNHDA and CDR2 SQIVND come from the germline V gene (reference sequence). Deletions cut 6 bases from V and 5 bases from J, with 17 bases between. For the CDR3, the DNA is TGTGCCAGTAGCCTGGACAGCCTCAGCAGAAACACCATATATTTT. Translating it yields CASSLDSLSRNTIYF. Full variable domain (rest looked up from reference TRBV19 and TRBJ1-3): DGGITQSPKYLFRKEGQNVTLSCEQNLNHDAMYWYRQDPGQGLRLIYYSQIVNDFQKGDIAEGYSVSREKKESFPLTVTSAQKNPTAFYLCASSLDSLSRNTIYFGEGSWLTVV.

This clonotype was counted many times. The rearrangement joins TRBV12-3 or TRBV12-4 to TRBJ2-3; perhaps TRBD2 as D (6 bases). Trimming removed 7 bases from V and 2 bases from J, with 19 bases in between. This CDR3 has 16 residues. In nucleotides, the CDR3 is TGTGCCAGCACCCCCAGAGCGGGCAAGTCCACAGATACGCAGTATTTT. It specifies CASTPRAGKSTDTQYF.

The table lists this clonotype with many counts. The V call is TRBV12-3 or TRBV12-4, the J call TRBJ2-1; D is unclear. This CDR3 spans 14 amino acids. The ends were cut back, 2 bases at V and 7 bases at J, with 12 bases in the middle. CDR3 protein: CASSLKAWGNEQFF. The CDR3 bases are TGTGCCAGCAGTTTAAAGGCCTGGGGTAATGAGCAGTTCTTC.

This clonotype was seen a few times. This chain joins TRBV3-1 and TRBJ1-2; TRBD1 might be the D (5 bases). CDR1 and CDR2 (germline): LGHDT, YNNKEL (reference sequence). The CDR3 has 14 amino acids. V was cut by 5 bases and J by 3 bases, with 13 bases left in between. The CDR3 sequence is CASSAQVQDYGYTF. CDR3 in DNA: TGTGCCAGCAGCGCACAGGTTCAGGACTATGGCTACACCTTC.

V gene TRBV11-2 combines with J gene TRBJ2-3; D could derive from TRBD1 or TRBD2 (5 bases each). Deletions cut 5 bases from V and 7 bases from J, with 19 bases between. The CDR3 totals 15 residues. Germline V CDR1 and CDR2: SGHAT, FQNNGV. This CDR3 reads CASSTTSGGANTQYF. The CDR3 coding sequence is TGTGCCAGCAGCACGACGAGCGGTGGGGCCAATACGCAGTATTTT.

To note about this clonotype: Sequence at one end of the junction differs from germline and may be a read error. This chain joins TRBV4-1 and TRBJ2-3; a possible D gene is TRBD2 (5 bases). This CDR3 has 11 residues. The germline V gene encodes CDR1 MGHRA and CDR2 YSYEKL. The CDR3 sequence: CASSRRDTQYF. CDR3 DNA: TGCGCTAGCAGTAGGAGGGATACGCAGTATTTT.

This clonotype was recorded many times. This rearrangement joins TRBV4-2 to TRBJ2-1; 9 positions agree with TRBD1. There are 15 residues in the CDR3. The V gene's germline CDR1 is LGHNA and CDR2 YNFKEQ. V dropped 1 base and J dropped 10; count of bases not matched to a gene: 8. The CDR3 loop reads CASSQVQGAHQEQFF. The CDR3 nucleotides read TGTGCCAGCAGCCAAGTACAGGGGGCGCATCAGGAGCAGTTCTTC.

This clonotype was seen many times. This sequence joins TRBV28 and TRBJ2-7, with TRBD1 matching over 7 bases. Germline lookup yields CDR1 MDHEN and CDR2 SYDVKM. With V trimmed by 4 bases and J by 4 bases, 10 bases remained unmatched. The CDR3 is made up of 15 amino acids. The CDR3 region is CASSSPGQNHYEQYF. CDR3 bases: TGTGCCAGCAGTTCCCCGGGACAGAACCATTACGAGCAGTACTTC. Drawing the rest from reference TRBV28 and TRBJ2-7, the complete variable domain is DVKVTQSSRYLVKRTGEKVFLECVQDMDHENMFWYRQDPGLGLRLIYFSYDVKMKEKGDIPEGYSVSREKKERFSLILESASTNQTSMYLCASSSPGQNHYEQYFGPGTRLTVT.

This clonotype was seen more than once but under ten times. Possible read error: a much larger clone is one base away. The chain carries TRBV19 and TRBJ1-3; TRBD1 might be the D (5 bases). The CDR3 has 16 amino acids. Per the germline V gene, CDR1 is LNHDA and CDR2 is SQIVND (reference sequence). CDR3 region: CASSWRGSPSGDTIYF. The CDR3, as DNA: TGTGCCAGTAGTTGGAGGGGCTCACCCTCTGGAGACACCATATATTTT. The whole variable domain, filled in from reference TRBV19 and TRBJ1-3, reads DGGITQSPKYLFRKEGQNVTLSCEQNLNHDAMYWYRQDPGQGLRLIYYSQIVNDFQKGDIAEGYSVSREKKESFPLTVTSAQKNPTAFYLCASSWRGSPSGDTIYFGEGSWLTVV.